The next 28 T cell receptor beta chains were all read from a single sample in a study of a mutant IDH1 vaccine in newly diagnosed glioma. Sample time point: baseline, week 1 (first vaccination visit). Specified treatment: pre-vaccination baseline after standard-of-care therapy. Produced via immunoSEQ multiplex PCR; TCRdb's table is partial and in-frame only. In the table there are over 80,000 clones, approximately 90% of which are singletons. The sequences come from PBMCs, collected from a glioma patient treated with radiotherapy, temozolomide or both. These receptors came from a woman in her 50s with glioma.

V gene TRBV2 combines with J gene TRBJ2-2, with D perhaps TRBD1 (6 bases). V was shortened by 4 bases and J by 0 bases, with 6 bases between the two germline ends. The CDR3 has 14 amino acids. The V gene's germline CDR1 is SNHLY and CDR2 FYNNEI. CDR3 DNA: TGTGCCAGCAGTGGACAGGCGAACACCGGGGAGCTGTTTTTT. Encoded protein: CASSGQANTGELFF.

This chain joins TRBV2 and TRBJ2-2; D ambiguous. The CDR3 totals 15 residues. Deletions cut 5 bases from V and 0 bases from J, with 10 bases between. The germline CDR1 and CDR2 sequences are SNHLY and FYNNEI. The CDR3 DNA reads TGTGCCAGCAGTTATGTGCCCTCGAACACCGGGGAGCTGTTTTTT. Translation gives CASSYVPSNTGELFF.

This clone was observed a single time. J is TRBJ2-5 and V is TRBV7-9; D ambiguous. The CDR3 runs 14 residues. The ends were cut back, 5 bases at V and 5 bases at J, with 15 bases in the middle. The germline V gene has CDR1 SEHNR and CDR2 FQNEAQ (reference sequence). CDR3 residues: CASSRAPPGETQYF. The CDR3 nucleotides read TGTGCCAGCAGCCGGGCCCCCCCTGGGGAGACCCAGTACTTC. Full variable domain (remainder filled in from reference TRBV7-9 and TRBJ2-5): DTGVSQNPRHKITKRGQNVTFRCDPISEHNRLYWYRQTLGQGPEFLTYFQNEAQLEKSRLLSDRFSAERPKGSFSTLEIQRTEQGDSAMYLCASSRAPPGETQYFGPGTRLLVL.

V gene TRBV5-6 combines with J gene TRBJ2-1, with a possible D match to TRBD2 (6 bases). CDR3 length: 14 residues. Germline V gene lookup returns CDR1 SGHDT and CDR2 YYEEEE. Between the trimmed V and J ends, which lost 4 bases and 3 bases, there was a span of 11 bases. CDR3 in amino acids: CASSPMDYYNEQFF. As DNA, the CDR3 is TGTGCCAGCAGCCCGATGGACTACTACAATGAGCAGTTCTTC.

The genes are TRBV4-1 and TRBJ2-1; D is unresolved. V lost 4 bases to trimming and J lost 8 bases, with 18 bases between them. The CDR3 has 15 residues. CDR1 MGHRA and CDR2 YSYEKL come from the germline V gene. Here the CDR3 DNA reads TGCGCCAGCAGCCCCCTAGTTCTGACGGGCTATGAGCAGTTCTTC. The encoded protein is CASSPLVLTGYEQFF.

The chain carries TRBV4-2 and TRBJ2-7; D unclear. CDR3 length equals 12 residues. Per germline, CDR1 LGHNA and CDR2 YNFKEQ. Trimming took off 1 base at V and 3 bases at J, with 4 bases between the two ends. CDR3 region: CASSQGGYEQYF. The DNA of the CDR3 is TGTGCCAGCAGCCAAGGGGGCTACGAGCAGTACTTC.

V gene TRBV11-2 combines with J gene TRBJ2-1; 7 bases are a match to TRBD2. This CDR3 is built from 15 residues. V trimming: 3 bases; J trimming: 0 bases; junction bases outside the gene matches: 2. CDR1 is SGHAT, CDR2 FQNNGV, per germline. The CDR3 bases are TGTGCCAGCAGCTTGGGCGGGAGCTCCTACAATGAGCAGTTCTTC. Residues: CASSLGGSSYNEQFF. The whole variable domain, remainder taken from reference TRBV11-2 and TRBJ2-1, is EAGVAQSPRYKIIEKRQSVAFWCNPISGHATLYWYQQILGQGPKLLIQFQNNGVVDDSQLPKDRFSAERLKGVDSTLKIQPAKLEDSAVYLCASSLGGSSYNEQFFGPGTRLTVL.

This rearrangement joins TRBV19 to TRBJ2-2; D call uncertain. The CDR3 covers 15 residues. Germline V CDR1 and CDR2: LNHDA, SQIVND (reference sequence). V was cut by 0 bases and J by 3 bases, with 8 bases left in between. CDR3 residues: CASSIDGIYTGELFF. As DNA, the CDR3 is TGTGCCAGTAGTATAGATGGGATCTACACCGGGGAGCTGTTTTTT.

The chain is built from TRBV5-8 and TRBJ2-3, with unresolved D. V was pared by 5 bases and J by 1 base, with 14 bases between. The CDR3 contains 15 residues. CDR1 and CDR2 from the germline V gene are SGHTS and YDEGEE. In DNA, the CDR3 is TGTGCCAGCAGGCCCGACATCGCGGGCACAGATACGCAGTATTTT. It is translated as CASRPDIAGTDTQYF.

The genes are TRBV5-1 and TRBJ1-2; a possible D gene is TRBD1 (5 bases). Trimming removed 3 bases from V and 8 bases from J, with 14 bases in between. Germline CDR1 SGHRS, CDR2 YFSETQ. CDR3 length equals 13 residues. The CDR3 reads CASSYAGALGYTF. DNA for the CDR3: TGCGCCAGCAGCTACGCCGGGGCGCTGGGCTACACCTTC.

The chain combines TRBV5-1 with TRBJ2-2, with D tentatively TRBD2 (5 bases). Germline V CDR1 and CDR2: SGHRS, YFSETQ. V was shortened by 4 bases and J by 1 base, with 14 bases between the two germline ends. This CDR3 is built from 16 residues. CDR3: CASSLAGSRNTGELFF. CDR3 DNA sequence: TGCGCCAGCAGCCTAGCAGGTAGCAGGAACACCGGGGAGCTGTTTTTT.

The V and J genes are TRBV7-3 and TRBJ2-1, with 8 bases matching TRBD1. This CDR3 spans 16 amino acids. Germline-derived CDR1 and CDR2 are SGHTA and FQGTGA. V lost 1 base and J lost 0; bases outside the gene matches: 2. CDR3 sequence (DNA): TGTGCCAGCAGCTTAAGGACAGGGTCCTCCTACAATGAGCAGTTCTTC. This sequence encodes CASSLRTGSSYNEQFF.

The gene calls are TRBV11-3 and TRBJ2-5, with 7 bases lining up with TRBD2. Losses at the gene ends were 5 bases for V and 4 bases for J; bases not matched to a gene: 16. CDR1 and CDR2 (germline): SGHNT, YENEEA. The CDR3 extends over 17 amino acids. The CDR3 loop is CASSQSSGNSGGETQYF. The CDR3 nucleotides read TGTGCCAGCAGCCAGTCGTCTGGGAACTCGGGAGGAGAGACCCAGTACTTC.

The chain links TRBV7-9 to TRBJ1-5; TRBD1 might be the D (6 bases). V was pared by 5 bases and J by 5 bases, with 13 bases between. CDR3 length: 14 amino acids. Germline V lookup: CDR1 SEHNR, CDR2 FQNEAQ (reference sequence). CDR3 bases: TGTGCCAGCAGCGCCCCGGGGGCCGATCAGCCCCAGCATTTT. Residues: CASSAPGADQPQHF.

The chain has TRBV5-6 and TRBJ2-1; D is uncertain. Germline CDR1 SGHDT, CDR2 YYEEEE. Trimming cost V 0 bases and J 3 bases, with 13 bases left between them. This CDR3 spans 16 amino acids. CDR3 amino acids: CASSLVGAVDYNEQFF. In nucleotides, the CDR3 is TGTGCCAGCAGCTTGGTTGGAGCAGTCGACTACAATGAGCAGTTCTTC. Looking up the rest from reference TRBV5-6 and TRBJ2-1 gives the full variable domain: DAGVTQSPTHLIKTRGQQVTLRCSPKSGHDTVSWYQQALGQGPQFIFQYYEEEERQRGNFPDRFSGHQFPNYSSELNVNALLLGDSALYLCASSLVGAVDYNEQFFGPGTRLTVL.

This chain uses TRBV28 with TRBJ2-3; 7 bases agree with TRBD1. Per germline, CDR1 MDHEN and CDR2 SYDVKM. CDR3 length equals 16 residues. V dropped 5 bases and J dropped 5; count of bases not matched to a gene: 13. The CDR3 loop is CASSGRDRAPGDTQYF. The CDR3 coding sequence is TGTGCCAGCAGTGGACGGGACAGAGCTCCGGGAGATACGCAGTATTTT.

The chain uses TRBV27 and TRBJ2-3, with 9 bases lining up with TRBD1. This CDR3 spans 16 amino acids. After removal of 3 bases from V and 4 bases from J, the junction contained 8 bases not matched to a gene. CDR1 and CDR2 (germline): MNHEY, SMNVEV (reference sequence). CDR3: CASSLGQGFSADTQYF. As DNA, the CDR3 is TGTGCCAGCAGTTTGGGACAGGGTTTTTCTGCAGATACGCAGTATTTT.

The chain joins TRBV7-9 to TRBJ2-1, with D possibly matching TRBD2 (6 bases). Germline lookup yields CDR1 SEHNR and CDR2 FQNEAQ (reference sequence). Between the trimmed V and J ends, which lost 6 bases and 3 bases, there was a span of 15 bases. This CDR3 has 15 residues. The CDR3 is CASRAASVIYNEQFF. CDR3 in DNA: TGTGCCAGCAGAGCGGCTAGCGTCATCTACAATGAGCAGTTCTTC. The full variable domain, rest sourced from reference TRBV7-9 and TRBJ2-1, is DTGVSQNPRHKITKRGQNVTFRCDPISEHNRLYWYRQTLGQGPEFLTYFQNEAQLEKSRLLSDRFSAERPKGSFSTLEIQRTEQGDSAMYLCASRAASVIYNEQFFGPGTRLTVL.

The CDR3 here is CASSAGTYNEQFF. CDR3 coding DNA: TGTGCCTCTTCCGCGGGGACTTACAATGAGCAGTTCTTC. The rearrangement joins TRBV7-8 to TRBJ2-1; weak D call: TRBD2 (6 bases). Trimming shortened V by 11 bases and J by 4 bases, and 15 bases separated the two germline ends. Germline lookup yields CDR1 SGHVS and CDR2 FQNEAQ. This CDR3 spans 13 amino acids.

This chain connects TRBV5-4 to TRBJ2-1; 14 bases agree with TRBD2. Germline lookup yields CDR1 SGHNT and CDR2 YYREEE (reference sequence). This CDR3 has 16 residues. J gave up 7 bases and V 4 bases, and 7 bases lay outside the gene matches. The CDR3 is CASSRWGTSGSNEQFF. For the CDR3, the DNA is TGTGCCAGCAGCCGGTGGGGGACTAGCGGGAGTAATGAGCAGTTCTTC.

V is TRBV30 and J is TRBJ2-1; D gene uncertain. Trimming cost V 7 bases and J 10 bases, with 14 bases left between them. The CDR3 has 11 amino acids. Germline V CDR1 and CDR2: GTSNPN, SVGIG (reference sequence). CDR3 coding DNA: TGTGCCTTCCTTAAGGCCCGAGAGCAGTTCTTC. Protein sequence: CAFLKAREQFF. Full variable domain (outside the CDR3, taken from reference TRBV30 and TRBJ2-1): SQTIHQWPATLVQPVGSPLSLECTVEGTSNPNLYWYRQAAGRGLQLLFYSVGIGQISSEVPQNLSASRPQDRQFILSSKKLLLSDSGFYLCAFLKAREQFFGPGTRLTVL.

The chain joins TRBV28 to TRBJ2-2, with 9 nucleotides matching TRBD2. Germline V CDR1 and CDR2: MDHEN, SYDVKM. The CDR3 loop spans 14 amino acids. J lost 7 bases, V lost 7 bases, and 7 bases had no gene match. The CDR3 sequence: CASTPSGKDGELFF. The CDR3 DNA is TGTGCCAGCACCCCTAGCGGGAAGGACGGGGAGCTGTTTTTT.

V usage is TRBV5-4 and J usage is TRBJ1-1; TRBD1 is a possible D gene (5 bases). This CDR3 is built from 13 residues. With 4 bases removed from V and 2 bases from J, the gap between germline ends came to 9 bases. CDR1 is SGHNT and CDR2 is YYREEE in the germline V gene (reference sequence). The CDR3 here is CASSNQGNTEAFF. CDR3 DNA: TGTGCCAGCAGCAACCAGGGAAACACTGAAGCTTTCTTT.

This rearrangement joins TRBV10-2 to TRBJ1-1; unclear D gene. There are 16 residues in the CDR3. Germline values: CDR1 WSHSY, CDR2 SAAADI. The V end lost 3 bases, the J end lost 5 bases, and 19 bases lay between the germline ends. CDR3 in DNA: TGCGCCAGCAGTGAAGGTTTTGGGGAGCTCATTACTGAAGCTTTCTTT. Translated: CASSEGFGELITEAFF.

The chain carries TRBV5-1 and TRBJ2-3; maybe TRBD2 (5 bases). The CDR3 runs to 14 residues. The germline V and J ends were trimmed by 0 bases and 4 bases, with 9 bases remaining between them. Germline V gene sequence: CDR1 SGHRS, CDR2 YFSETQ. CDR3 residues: CASSLVAFADTQYF. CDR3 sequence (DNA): TGCGCCAGCAGCTTGGTAGCGTTTGCAGATACGCAGTATTTT.

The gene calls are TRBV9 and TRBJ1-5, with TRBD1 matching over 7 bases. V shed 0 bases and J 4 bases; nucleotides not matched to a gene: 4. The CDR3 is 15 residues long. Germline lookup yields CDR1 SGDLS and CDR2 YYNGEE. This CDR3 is CASSVEGQPNQPQHF. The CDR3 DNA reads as TGTGCCAGCAGCGTAGAGGGACAGCCTAATCAGCCCCAGCATTTT.

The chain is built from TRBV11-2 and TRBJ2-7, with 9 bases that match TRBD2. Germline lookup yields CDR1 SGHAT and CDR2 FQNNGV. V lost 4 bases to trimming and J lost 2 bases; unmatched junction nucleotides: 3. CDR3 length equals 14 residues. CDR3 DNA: TGTGCCAGCAGCTCCAGCGGGGGGCCCTACGAGCAGTACTTC. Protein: CASSSSGGPYEQYF.

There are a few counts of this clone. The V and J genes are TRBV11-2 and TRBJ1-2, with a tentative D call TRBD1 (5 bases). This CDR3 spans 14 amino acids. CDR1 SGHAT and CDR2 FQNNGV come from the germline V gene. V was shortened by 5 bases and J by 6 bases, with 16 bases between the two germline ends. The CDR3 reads CASSASQGRDGYTF. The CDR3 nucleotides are TGTGCCAGCAGCGCATCTCAGGGTAGGGATGGCTACACCTTC.